These 12 T cell receptor beta chains were sequenced from one sample in a study of T cell repertoires in aging, cancer and after chemotherapy. Rearranged V-D-J TRB sequences were amplified with a mixed TRB-A/B primer pool. Via MiXCR, TCRdb re-called the multiplex PCR reads, giving one row per CDR3 protein. The sample has fewer than 2,500 distinct CDR3 sequences, about 24% seen once. Peripheral blood genomic DNA, not sorted cells or RNA, was the template. The specimen sequenced was blood. These receptors all stem from a human donor with a solid tumor.

This clonotype turned up a few times. V is TRBV20-1 and J is TRBJ1-1; a possible D gene is TRBD1 (5 bases). In germline, CDR1 is DFQATT, CDR2 SNEGSKA (reference sequence). This CDR3 has 13 residues. Deletions cut 6 bases from V and 1 base from J, with 12 bases between. CDR3 amino acids: CSAPGPWNTEAFF. The CDR3 nucleotides are TGCAGTGCCCCGGGACCCTGGAACACTGAAGCTTTCTTT.

This clonotype was seen a handful of times. The rearrangement uses TRBV12-3 or TRBV12-4 and TRBJ2-3, with D perhaps matching TRBD1 or TRBD2 (6 bases each). Between the trimmed V and J ends, which lost 5 bases and 0 bases, there was a span of 12 bases. This CDR3 contains 15 residues. The DNA of the CDR3 is TGTGCCAGCAGTCGGGGGCGCCCCAGCACAGATACGCAGTATTTT. Amino acids: CASSRGRPSTDTQYF.

This clonotype is judged medium-sized. The rearrangement links TRBV12-3 or TRBV12-4 to TRBJ1-2; D is unclear. CDR3 length: 14 amino acids. V gave up 2 bases and J gave up 2 bases, with 9 bases separating them. The DNA for the CDR3 is TGTGCCAGCAGTTTAAAAAGGGTCAACTATGGCTACACCTTC. The encoded protein is CASSLKRVNYGYTF.

This chain joins TRBV6-2 or TRBV6-3 and TRBJ2-2; unclear D gene. CDR1 and CDR2 from the germline V gene are MNHEY and SVGEGT. The V end was cut by 1 base, the J end by 1 base, with 1 base between. CDR3 length: 13 amino acids. The CDR3 nucleotides are TGTGCCAGCAGTTACTTGAACACCGGGGAGCTGTTTTTT. Its protein product is CASSYLNTGELFF.

The chain employs TRBV10-1 and TRBJ2-5; the D gene could be TRBD1 or TRBD2 (5 bases each). Germline CDR1 is WNHNN and CDR2 is SYGVQD (reference sequence). This CDR3 has 17 residues. The CDR3 nucleotides read TGCGTCAAGCGCGCCGCCCGAGGGCACAGGCTGCAAGAGACCCAGTACTTC. This gives the protein CVKRAARGHRLQETQYF.

This clonotype is deemed medium-sized. The chain is built from TRBV27 and TRBJ1-3, with D hard to call. CDR3 size: 14 residues. Per germline, CDR1 MNHEY and CDR2 SMNVEV (reference sequence). Trimming cost V 6 bases and J 0 bases, with 9 bases left between them. CDR3 loop: CASSINLSGNTIYF. The CDR3 DNA follows: TGTGCCAGCAGCATTAACCTCTCTGGAAACACCATATATTTT.

In this sample, this clonotype turned up a few times. The genes are TRBV7-9 and TRBJ1-5, with 9 bases identical to TRBD1. The CDR3 sequence is 15 residues long. Trimming at V came to 5 bases and at J to 6 bases, leaving 8 bases not matched to a gene. In germline, CDR1 is SEHNR, CDR2 FQNEAQ (reference sequence). This CDR3 reads CASSGSGQGFQPQHF. Here the CDR3 DNA reads TGTGCCAGCAGCGGGTCAGGACAGGGGTTTCAGCCCCAGCATTTT.

This clonotype was seen a handful of times. The CDR3 coding sequence is TGTGCCAGCGGCTTCTCTGGAAACACCATATATTTT. This gives the protein CASGFSGNTIYF. The chain recombines TRBV6-2 or TRBV6-3 with TRBJ1-3; D is unresolved. Germline V gene sequence: CDR1 MNHEY, CDR2 SVGEGT. CDR3 length equals 12 residues. Deletions cut 8 bases from V and 0 bases from J, with 5 bases between.

This clonotype came up a few times. The rearrangement uses TRBV5-6 and TRBJ1-1; D perhaps matches TRBD1 (6 bases). The CDR3 consists of 17 residues. The V end was cut by 6 bases, the J end by 3 bases, with 24 bases between. Germline CDR1 reads SGHDT; CDR2 reads YYEEEE. CDR3 residues: CASTTQGRGPTDTEAFF. In DNA form, the CDR3 reads TGTGCCAGCACCACCCAGGGGCGGGGGCCGACGGACACTGAAGCTTTCTTT.

In its sample, this clonotype ranks as large (0.1 to 1%). This chain connects TRBV7-9 to TRBJ1-2; 8 bases align to TRBD1. Per germline, CDR1 SEHNR and CDR2 FQNEAQ (reference sequence). V lost 5 bases and J lost 5; bases outside the gene matches: 7. The length of the CDR3 is 14 residues. The CDR3 DNA follows: TGTGCCAGCAGCGCCAGGGGGCGCGGATATGGCTACACCTTC. Its protein is CASSARGRGYGYTF.

The V and J genes are TRBV7-9 and TRBJ1-2, with D possibly being TRBD1 (5 bases). The CDR3 runs 17 residues. CDR1 is SEHNR and CDR2 is FQNEAQ in the germline V gene (reference sequence). V gave up 1 base and J gave up 0 bases, with 15 bases separating them. The CDR3 protein is CASSLGAGTSTNYGYTF. The CDR3 bases are TGTGCCAGCAGCTTAGGGGCCGGGACTAGTACTAACTATGGCTACACCTTC.

CDR3 sequence: CASGGFSREKLFF. DNA of the CDR3: TGTGCCAGCGGAGGGTTTTCGCGGGAAAAACTGTTTTTT. The chain carries TRBV6-2 or TRBV6-3 and TRBJ1-4; D remains ambiguous. Per the germline V gene, CDR1 is MNHEY and CDR2 is SVGEGT. Trimming left V 8 bases short and J 8 bases short, with 15 bases between. This CDR3 comprises 13 residues.